Listed below are T cell receptor beta chains from one sample, sequenced in a study of T-cell reconstitution after alpha-beta-depleted transplantation in children. Each CDR3 protein gets one entry after TCRdb re-called the PCR reads with MiXCR. The sample lists fewer than 550,000 distinct CDR3 sequences, about an eighth occurring once. Source: PBMCs, mostly from graft donor cells, taken 180 days after TCRalphabeta/CD19-depleted stem cell transplant. The receptors were gathered from a female patient between 2 and 15 years old who had a stem cell transplant for aplastic anemia, so the T cells may come from the graft donor. The CDR3 runs from the conserved cysteine through the conserved F or W. D genes are given only for firm matches. Rows may omit the clone size; those that give it use once, few, many or a size class.

clone_size | d_call | j_call | v_call | cdr3_aa | cdr3_nt
few | - | TRBJ2-1 | TRBV20-1 | CSARYPGWAYNEQFF | TGCAGTGCTAGGTACCCGGGTTGGGCCTACAATGAGCAGTTCTTC
few | - | TRBJ2-1 | TRBV27 | CASSFSLRSYNEQFF | TGTGCCAGCAGTTTTAGCCTGCGCTCCTACAATGAGCAGTTCTTC
few | - | TRBJ2-2 | TRBV4-3 | CASSQDPTGFPGELFF | TGCGCCAGCAGCCAAGATCCAACAGGGTTTCCCGGGGAGCTGTTTTTT
many | - | TRBJ2-2 | TRBV29-1 | CSVDGDAAAGELFF | TGCAGCGTTGACGGGGACGCGGCGGCCGGGGAGCTGTTTTTT
few | TRBD2 | TRBJ2-5 | TRBV4-1 | CASSQELAVETQYF | TGCGCCAGCAGCCAAGAGCTAGCGGTAGAGACCCAGTACTTC
- | TRBD2 | TRBJ2-3 | TRBV19 | CASSIRAGGITDTQYF | TGTGCCAGTAGTATCCGAGCGGGAGGAATCACAGATACGCAGTATTTT
few | - | TRBJ2-1 | TRBV7-3 | CASSLNPSYNEQFF | TGTGCCAGCAGCTTAAACCCCTCCTACAATGAGCAGTTCTTC
few | - | TRBJ1-1 | TRBV5-6 | CASSFTGWNTEAFF | TGTGCCAGCAGCTTCACAGGTTGGAACACTGAAGCTTTCTTT
- | TRBD2 | TRBJ2-7 | TRBV7-6 | CASSLALVLAGDEQYF | TGTGCCAGCAGCTTAGCGCTTGTACTAGCGGGAGACGAGCAGTACTTC
many | TRBD1 | TRBJ2-5 | TRBV9 | CASSPQVGGIGETQYF | TGTGCCAGCAGCCCCCAGGTAGGGGGCATAGGAGAGACCCAGTACTTC
few | - | TRBJ1-5 | TRBV20-1 | CSARDPGSGNQPQHF | TGCAGTGCTAGAGATCCAGGGTCGGGTAATCAGCCCCAGCATTTT
many | - | TRBJ2-7 | TRBV12-3/TRBV12-4 | CASRSQGSQYEQYF | TGTGCCAGCCGTAGTCAGGGATCTCAATACGAGCAGTACTTC
- | TRBD2 | TRBJ2-1 | TRBV10-3 | CAISAAGGRFYNEQFF | TGTGCCATCAGTGCAGCGGGAGGGAGATTTTACAATGAGCAGTTCTTC
- | - | TRBJ2-7 | TRBV18 | CASSHLEALASLYEQYF | TGTGCCAGCTCACACCTGGAAGCCCTCGCCTCACTCTACGAGCAGTACTTC
few | - | TRBJ1-1 | TRBV20-1 | CSASGRNTEAFF | TGCAGTGCCAGCGGCAGGAACACTGAAGCTTTCTTT
- | TRBD1 | TRBJ2-1 | TRBV7-3 | CASSLLKTGLNEQFF | TGTGCCAGCAGCTTACTTAAGACAGGGCTGAATGAGCAGTTCTTC
- | - | TRBJ2-5 | TRBV10-3 | CAISESRGQETQYF | TGTGCCATCAGTGAGTCGAGGGGACAAGAGACCCAGTACTTC
- | - | TRBJ1-5 | TRBV14 | CASSQGQGQPQHF | TGTGCCAGCAGCCAAGGCCAGGGCCAGCCCCAGCATTTT
- | TRBD2 | TRBJ2-2 | TRBV20-1 | CSASWTSGSYTGELFF | TGCAGTGCTAGTTGGACTAGCGGGAGCTACACCGGGGAGCTGTTTTTT
few | TRBD2 | TRBJ2-7 | TRBV29-1 | CSVESSGRLPYEQYF | TGCAGCGTTGAGTCCAGCGGGAGGCTCCCCTACGAGCAGTACTTC
- | TRBD2 | TRBJ2-7 | TRBV29-1 | CSVEGLAGASYEQYF | TGCAGCGTTGAAGGACTAGCGGGAGCATCCTACGAGCAGTACTTC
- | - | TRBJ1-1 | TRBV2 | CASTKAGRNTEAFF | TGTGCCAGCACTAAGGCGGGGCGGAACACTGAAGCTTTCTTT
once | - | TRBJ2-2 | TRBV6-5 | CASSYSHLRGGGVGELFF | TGTGCCAGCAGTTACTCCCACTTGCGGGGAGGCGGAGTCGGGGAGCTGTTTTTT
- | TRBD2 | TRBJ2-7 | TRBV2 | CASSGLARTYEQYF | TGTGCCAGCAGTGGACTAGCGCGAACCTACGAGCAGTACTTC
- | - | TRBJ1-4 | TRBV7-9 | CASSLGESSNEKLFF | TGTGCCAGCAGCTTAGGGGAGAGTTCCAATGAAAAACTGTTTTTT
- | - | TRBJ2-5 | TRBV20-1 | CSASSRQETQYF | TGCAGTGCTAGTAGCAGGCAAGAGACCCAGTACTTC
once | TRBD1 | TRBJ1-3 | TRBV2 | CASLDRGYGNTIYF | TGTGCCAGCCTTGACAGGGGGTACGGAAACACCATATATTTT
- | TRBD2 | TRBJ2-1 | TRBV7-2 | CASSSLAGGNEQFF | TGTGCCAGCAGCTCACTAGCGGGAGGCAATGAGCAGTTCTTC
few | - | TRBJ2-1 | TRBV11-2 | CASSLVGREINEQFF | TGTGCCAGCAGCTTAGTAGGTCGGGAGATCAATGAGCAGTTCTTC
- | - | TRBJ1-3 | TRBV28 | CASSWGDGSSGNTIYF | TGTGCCAGCAGTTGGGGCGACGGGAGCTCTGGAAACACCATATATTTT
- | - | TRBJ2-7 | TRBV14 | CASSHTGNYEQYF | TGTGCCAGCAGCCACACAGGGAACTACGAGCAGTACTTC
- | TRBD2 | TRBJ2-4 | TRBV7-2 | CASSPLSGKGGQYF | TGTGCCAGCAGCCCCCTTAGCGGGAAAGGGGGTCAGTACTTC
- | TRBD2 | TRBJ2-1 | TRBV12-3/TRBV12-4 | CASSLNLLAGELF | TGTGCCAGCAGTTTAAACTTGCTAGCGGGTGAGCTCTTC
- | - | TRBJ2-7 | TRBV4-1 | CASSQEFEKETREQYF | TGCGCCAGCAGCCAAGAGTTCGAAAAGGAAACGAGGGAGCAGTACTTC
many | - | TRBJ1-5 | TRBV29-1 | CSVDNFYSNQPQHF | TGCAGCGTTGACAATTTCTATAGCAATCAGCCCCAGCATTTT
- | - | TRBJ2-1 | TRBV10-2 | CASSEPRGPQRNEQFF | TGCGCCAGCAGTGAGCCCCGGGGGCCTCAGAGGAATGAGCAGTTCTTC
few | - | TRBJ2-7 | TRBV27 | CASSLYRGSIYEQYF | TGTGCCAGCAGTTTATATCGAGGGTCCATCTACGAGCAGTACTTC
many | - | TRBJ2-7 | TRBV28 | CASSLGTRLSYEQYF | TGTGCCAGCAGTTTAGGGACTCGCTTATCCTACGAGCAGTACTTC
- | - | TRBJ2-4 | TRBV7-9 | CASSLTSPIAKNIQYF | TGTGCCAGCAGCTTGACTAGTCCTATAGCCAAAAACATTCAGTACTTC
- | - | TRBJ2-7 | TRBV18 | CASTPGRALSYEQYF | TGTGCCAGCACCCCGGGGCGGGCCCTGTCCTACGAGCAGTACTTC
few | - | TRBJ2-6 | TRBV7-2 | CASTLHPEISGANVLTF | TGTGCCAGCACCCTCCATCCCGAGATCTCTGGGGCCAACGTCCTGACTTTC
- | - | TRBJ2-3 | TRBV3-1 | CATCRRPMSTDTQYF | TGTGCCACCTGCCGGCGTCCCATGAGCACAGATACGCAGTATTTT
few | TRBD2 | TRBJ2-2 | TRBV9 | CASSVGSGRARAGELFF | TGTGCCAGCAGCGTAGGGAGCGGGAGGGCCAGGGCCGGGGAGCTGTTTTTT
- | TRBD2 | TRBJ2-3 | TRBV28 | CASRSAGLAGGVGKSDTQYF | TGTGCCAGCAGATCGGCGGGACTAGCGGGAGGGGTGGGGAAAAGTGATACGCAGTATTTT
few | TRBD1 | TRBJ1-2 | TRBV4-1 | CASSQAGQGREYGYTF | TGCGCCAGCAGCCAAGCGGGACAGGGGCGAGAATATGGCTACACCTTC
few | - | TRBJ2-3 | TRBV15 | CATSSPTRGRGRDTQYF | TGTGCCACCAGCAGCCCCACCCGCGGCCGGGGAAGAGATACGCAGTATTTT
few | TRBD2 | TRBJ2-1 | TRBV20-1 | CSGGLAGVLHEQFF | TGCAGTGGCGGACTAGCGGGAGTCTTACATGAGCAGTTCTTC
few | - | TRBJ2-1 | TRBV6-5 | CASSYDTVSMTSLEQFF | TGTGCCAGCAGTTACGATACGGTCTCCATGACCTCGCTGGAGCAGTTCTTC
- | - | TRBJ2-4 | TRBV15 | CATSRESWGQPPLAKNIQYF | TGTGCCACCAGCAGAGAGAGTTGGGGTCAGCCACCTCTAGCCAAAAACATTCAGTACTTC
- | - | TRBJ2-5 | TRBV5-1 | CASSSGRDGLGGETQYF | TGCGCCAGCAGCTCCGGACGGGACGGACTCGGGGGAGAGACCCAGTACTTC
- | - | TRBJ2-7 | TRBV5-1 | CASSLASPSAYEQYF | TGCGCCAGCAGCTTGGCGTCTCCATCGGCCTACGAGCAGTACTTC
- | - | TRBJ2-5 | TRBV27 | CASSPVSGRETQYF | TGTGCCAGCAGTCCCGTTAGTGGGAGGGAGACCCAGTACTTC